This T cell receptor beta chain stems from a study of cytomegalovirus exposure and HLA in healthy donors. Trimming stripped 7 bases from V and 4 bases from J, with 11 bases between. Per germline, CDR1 MNHEY and CDR2 SVGAGI. CDR3 size: 13 residues. Worth noting for this clone: Its specificity is not known.

Findings and limits, study-wide: Follow-up analysis found HLA locus-dependent TCR association rates, highest for DRB1 and lowest for HLA-C.

The PCR employed 60 Vbeta primers together with 13 Jbeta primers. Sequenced by immunoSEQ multiplex PCR; TCRdb stores in-frame clones only, minus some. The sample lists about 140,000 clones; about 80% were seen once. The TCR originated in a man in his thirties or forties in good health and CMV-seropositive. Sequencing was done on a sample of PBMCs. The chain joins TRBV6-5 to TRBJ2-1; D is possibly TRBD2 (6 bases). The CDR3 DNA follows: TGTGCCAGCAAGGAGGGAATATACAATGAGCAGTTCTTC. It yields the protein CASKEGIYNEQFF.